This T cell receptor beta chain comes out of a study of graft-versus-host responses after intestinal transplantation (dated by TCRdb to 2020 to 2023). Broadly, across the study: The transplants that recipients got were multivisceral, liver-intestinal, or isolated intestinal. Anti-thymocyte globulin induction was given to all recipients, followed by maintenance tacrolimus and steroids for approximately three years. After intestinal transplantation, graft-versus-host and host-versus-graft alloreactive T cell clones were followed in the graft, circulation and bone marrow using bulk TCR-beta CDR3 sequencing. To identify alloreactive clones, pre-transplant mixed lymphocyte reaction products were sequenced and then compared with unstimulated pre-transplant donor and recipient T cells. Of the 20 to 25 intestinal transplant recipients enrolled in the cohort, one of whom was a retransplant, a few patients without pretransplant specimens were excluded. A peak of at least 4% donor T cells among recipient peripheral blood mononuclear cells was the definition used for donor T cell macrochimerism. Rather than being sequenced by the commercial service, samples from three later patients were sequenced in-house on an Illumina MiSeq and processed with MiXCR. The paper as a whole reports these results and caveats: Conclusions were limited by the relatively low number and heterogeneity of intestinal transplant patients. In the allografts of patients with donor T cell macrochimerism, GvH to HvG T cell clonal ratios were high. Early after transplant, declines in HvG clones were associated with peak levels of circulating GvH clones. GvH clones were found in recipient bone marrow, and some of the GvH clones appeared earlier in ileal mucosa or blood, which is consistent with an intestinal mucosal origin.

The sample's time point label, in plain terms: cells obtained before transplantation from donor or recipient. CD3+CD4+ and CD3+CD8+ populations were FACS-sorted from unstimulated pre-transplant donor and recipient cells taken from spleen or lymph nodes. CDR1 and CDR2 were assigned from the germline V gene (reference sequence) as SEHNR and FQNEAQ. Including cysteine and phenylalanine, the CDR3 has 17 amino acids. The sequence is cut down to CDR3 DNA, 51 bases in frame from base 1. Trimming accounts for 5 bases at V and 10 bases at J, while the number of junction bases matched to no gene is 15. Library preparation was by the immunoSEQ multiplex PCR assay. For most patients, genomic DNA was isolated with the Qiagen DNeasy Blood and Tissue Kit and sent frozen to Adaptive Biotechnologies for TCR sequencing. High-throughput TCR-beta CDR3 sequencing of genomic DNA from most patients was performed by Adaptive Biotechnologies. The published analysis was carried out like this. TCR sequencing data were retrieved from Adaptive's ImmunoSEQ software for more than 15 patients, whereas a few other patients were processed with MiXCR and VDJtools. To correct CD4 versus CD8 sorting errors, sequences present in both subsets at a frequency ratio below 5:1 were removed. Because the origin of CDR3 nucleotide sequences shared between donor and recipient could not be assigned, those sequences were removed. Alloreactive clones required at least 2-fold expansion over unstimulated cells and minimum CFSE-low frequency of 0.002% (template counts) or 0.001% (read counts). Mappable clones were those detected in sequenced pre-transplant spleen, lymph node, or MLR CFSE-low populations of the donor or recipient. The cumulative frequency of alloreactive clones was calculated as a percentage of all sequences, weighted by copy number. The table was pulled from immuneACCESS by TCRdb, which kept in-frame rearrangements only. Such tables lose some clones; where checked, under half of the loss comes from unresolved V genes, and the rest has no known cause. That table is the source of V, J and clone size, and D and trimming were worked out from the DNA. A total of more than 85,000 clones appear in this sample, about 92% of them only once. The biggest ten clones account for more than 1.5% of the sample.

To note about this clone: Its antigen remains unidentified. Nothing much larger sits one base from this clone, and base qualities are not available.

The chain is assembled from TRBV7-9 and TRBJ2-2, with 11 middle bases fitting TRBD2. The sequenced sample was unstimulated CD8+ T cells sorted from spleen or lymph node cells, obtained before intestinal transplant. The TCR originated in a human donor who received an intestinal transplant. The CDR3 protein sequence reads: CASSQTQLAGGPLELFF. The nucleotides read TGTGCCAGCAGCCAAACCCAGTTAGCGGGGGGGCCATTGGAGCTGTTTTTT.